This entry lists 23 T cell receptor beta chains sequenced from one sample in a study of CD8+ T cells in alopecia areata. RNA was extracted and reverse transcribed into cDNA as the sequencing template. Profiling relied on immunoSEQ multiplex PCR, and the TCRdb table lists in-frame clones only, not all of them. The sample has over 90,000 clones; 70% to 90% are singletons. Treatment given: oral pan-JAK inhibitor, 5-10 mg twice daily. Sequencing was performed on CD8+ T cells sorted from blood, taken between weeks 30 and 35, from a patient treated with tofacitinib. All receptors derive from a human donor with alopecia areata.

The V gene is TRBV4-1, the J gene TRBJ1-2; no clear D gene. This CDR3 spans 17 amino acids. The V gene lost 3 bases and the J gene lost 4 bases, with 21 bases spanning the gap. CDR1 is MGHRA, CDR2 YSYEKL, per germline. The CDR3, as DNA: TGCGCCAGCAGCCATGTGGGAGTGGGCGCGACGGGCTATGGCTACACCTTC. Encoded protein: CASSHVGVGATGYGYTF.

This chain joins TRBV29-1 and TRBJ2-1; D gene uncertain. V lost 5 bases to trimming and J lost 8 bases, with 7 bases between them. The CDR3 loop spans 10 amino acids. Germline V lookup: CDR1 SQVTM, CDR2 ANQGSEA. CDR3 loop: CSVLGYEQFF. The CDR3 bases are TGCAGCGTTTTAGGCTATGAGCAGTTCTTC.

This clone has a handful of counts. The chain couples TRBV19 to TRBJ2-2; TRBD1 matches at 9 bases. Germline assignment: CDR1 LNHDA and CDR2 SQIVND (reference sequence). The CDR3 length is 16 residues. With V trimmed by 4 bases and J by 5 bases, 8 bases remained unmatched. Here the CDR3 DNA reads TGTGCCAGTAGTACTCCGGGACAGGGATTAACCGGGGAGCTGTTTTTT. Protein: CASSTPGQGLTGELFF. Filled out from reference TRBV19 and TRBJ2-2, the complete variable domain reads DGGITQSPKYLFRKEGQNVTLSCEQNLNHDAMYWYRQDPGQGLRLIYYSQIVNDFQKGDIAEGYSVSREKKESFPLTVTSAQKNPTAFYLCASSTPGQGLTGELFFGEGSRLTVL.

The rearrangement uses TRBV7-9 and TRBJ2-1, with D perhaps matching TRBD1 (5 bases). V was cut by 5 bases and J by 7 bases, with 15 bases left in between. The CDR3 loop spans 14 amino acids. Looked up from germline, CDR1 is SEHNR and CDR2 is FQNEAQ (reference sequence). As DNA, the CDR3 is TGTGCCAGCAGCCGGCGCCAAGGGGTTAATGAGCAGTTCTTC. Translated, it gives CASSRRQGVNEQFF.

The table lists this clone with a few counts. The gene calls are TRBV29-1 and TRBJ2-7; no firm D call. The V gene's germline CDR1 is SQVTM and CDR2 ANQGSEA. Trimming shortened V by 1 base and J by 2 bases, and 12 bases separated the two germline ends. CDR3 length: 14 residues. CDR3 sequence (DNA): TGCAGCGTTGAAGTCGGCGCCAGCCCCTACGAGCAGTACTTC. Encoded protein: CSVEVGASPYEQYF.

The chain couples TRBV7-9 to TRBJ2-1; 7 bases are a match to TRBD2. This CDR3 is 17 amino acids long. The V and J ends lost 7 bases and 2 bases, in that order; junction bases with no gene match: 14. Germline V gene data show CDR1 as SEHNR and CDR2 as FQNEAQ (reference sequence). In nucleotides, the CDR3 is TGTGCCAGCAACCTCGGGGAGGGCAAGGGCCCCTACAATGAGCAGTTCTTC. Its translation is CASNLGEGKGPYNEQFF. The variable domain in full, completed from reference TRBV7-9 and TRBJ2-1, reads DTGVSQNPRHKITKRGQNVTFRCDPISEHNRLYWYRQTLGQGPEFLTYFQNEAQLEKSRLLSDRFSAERPKGSFSTLEIQRTEQGDSAMYLCASNLGEGKGPYNEQFFGPGTRLTVL.

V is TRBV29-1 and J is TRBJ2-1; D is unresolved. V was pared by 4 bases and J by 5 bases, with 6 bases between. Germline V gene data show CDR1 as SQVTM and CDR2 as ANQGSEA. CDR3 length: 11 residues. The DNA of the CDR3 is TGCAGCGTTGGATATGACAATGAGCAGTTCTTC. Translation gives CSVGYDNEQFF.

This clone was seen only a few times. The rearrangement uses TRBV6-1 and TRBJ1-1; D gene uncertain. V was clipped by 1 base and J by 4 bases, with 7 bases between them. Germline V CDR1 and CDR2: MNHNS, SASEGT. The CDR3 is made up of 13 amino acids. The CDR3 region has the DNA TGTGCCAGCAGTGAAGACGGGTTCACTGAAGCTTTCTTT. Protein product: CASSEDGFTEAFF.

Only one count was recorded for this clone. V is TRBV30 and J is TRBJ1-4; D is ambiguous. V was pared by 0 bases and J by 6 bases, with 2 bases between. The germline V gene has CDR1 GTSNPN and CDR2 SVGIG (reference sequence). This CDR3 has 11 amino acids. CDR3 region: CAWSVDEKLFF. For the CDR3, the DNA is TGTGCCTGGAGTGTTGATGAAAAACTGTTTTTT.

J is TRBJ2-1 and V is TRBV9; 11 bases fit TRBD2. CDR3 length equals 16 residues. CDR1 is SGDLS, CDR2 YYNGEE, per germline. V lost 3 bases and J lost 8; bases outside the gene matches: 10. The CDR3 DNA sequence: TGTGCCAGCAGCGAGGGGGCTAGCGGGAGGTCCTATGAGCAGTTCTTC. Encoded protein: CASSEGASGRSYEQFF.

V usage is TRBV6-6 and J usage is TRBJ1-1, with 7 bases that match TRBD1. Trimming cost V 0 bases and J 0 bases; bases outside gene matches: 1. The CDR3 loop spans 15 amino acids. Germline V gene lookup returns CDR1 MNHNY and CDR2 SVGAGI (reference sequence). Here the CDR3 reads CASSYSGQLNTEAFF. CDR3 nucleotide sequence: TGTGCCAGCAGTTACTCGGGACAGCTGAACACTGAAGCTTTCTTT.

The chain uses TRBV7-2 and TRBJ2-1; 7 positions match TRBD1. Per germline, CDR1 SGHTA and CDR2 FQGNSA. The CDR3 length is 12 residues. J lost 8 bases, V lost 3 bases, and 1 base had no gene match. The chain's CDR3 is CASSFTGDEQFF. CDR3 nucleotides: TGTGCCAGCAGCTTTACAGGGGATGAGCAGTTCTTC. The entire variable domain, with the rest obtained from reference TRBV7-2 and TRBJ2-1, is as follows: GAGVSQSPSNKVTEKGKDVELRCDPISGHTALYWYRQSLGQGLEFLIYFQGNSAPDKSGLPSDRFSAERTGGSVSTLTIQRTQQEDSAVYLCASSFTGDEQFFGPGTRLTVL.

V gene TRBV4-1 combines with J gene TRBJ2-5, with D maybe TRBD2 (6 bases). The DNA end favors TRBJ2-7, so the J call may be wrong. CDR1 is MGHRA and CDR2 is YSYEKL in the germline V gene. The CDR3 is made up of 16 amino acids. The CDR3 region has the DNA TGCGCCAGCAGCCAAGACGGCCCGGGAGTTCTGGACGAGCAGTACTTC. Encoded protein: CASSQDGPGVLDEQYF.

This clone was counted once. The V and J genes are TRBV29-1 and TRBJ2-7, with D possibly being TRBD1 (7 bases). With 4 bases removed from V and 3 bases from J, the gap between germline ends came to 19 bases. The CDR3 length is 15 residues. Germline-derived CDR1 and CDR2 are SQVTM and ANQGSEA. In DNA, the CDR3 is TGCAGCGTTGTCCTCGCCCGACAGGGAGGCTACGAGCAGTACTTC. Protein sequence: CSVVLARQGGYEQYF.

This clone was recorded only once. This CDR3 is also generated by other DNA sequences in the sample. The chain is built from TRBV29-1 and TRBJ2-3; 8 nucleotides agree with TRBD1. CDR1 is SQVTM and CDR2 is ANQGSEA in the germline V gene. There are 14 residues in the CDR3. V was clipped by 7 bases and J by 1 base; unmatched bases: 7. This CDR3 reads CSADPGQGTDTQYF. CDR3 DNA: TGCAGCGCCGACCCGGGACAGGGCACAGATACGCAGTATTTT.

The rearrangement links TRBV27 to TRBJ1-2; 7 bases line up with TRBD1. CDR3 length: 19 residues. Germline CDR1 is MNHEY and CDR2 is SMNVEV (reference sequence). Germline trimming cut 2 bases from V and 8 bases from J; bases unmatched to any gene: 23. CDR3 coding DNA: TGTGCCAGCAGTTTAACTTTTAACCGACAGGGACTCTCCGAGGAGGGCTACACCTTC. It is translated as CASSLTFNRQGLSEEGYTF.

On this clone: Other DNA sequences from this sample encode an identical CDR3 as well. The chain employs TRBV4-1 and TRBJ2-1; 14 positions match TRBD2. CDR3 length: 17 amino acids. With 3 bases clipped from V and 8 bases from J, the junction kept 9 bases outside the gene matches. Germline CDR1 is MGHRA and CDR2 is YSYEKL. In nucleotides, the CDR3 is TGCGCCAGCAGCCACAGACTAGCGGGAGGGCCCCTTGATGAGCAGTTCTTC. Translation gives CASSHRLAGGPLDEQFF.

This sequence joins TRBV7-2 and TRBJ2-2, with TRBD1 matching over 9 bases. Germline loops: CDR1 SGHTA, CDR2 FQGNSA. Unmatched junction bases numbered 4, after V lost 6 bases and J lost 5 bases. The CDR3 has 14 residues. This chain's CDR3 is CASSYRGPTGELFF. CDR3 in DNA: TGTGCCAGCAGTTACAGGGGGCCGACCGGGGAGCTGTTTTTT. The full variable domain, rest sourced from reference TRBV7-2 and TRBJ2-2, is GAGVSQSPSNKVTEKGKDVELRCDPISGHTALYWYRQSLGQGLEFLIYFQGNSAPDKSGLPSDRFSAERTGGSVSTLTIQRTQQEDSAVYLCASSYRGPTGELFFGEGSRLTVL.

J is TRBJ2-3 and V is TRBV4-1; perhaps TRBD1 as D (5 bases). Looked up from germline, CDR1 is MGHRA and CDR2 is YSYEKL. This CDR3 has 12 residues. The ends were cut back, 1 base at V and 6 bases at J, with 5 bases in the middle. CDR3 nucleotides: TGCGCCAGCAGCCAAGCAGGGGATACGCAGTATTTT. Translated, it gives CASSQAGDTQYF.

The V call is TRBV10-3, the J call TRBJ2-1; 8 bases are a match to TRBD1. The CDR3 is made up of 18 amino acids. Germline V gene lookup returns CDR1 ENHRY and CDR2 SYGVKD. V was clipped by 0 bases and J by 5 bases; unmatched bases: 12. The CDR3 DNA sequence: TGTGCCATCAGTGAGTCGACTCAGGGACAGGTGCGGGACAATGAGCAGTTCTTC. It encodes CAISESTQGQVRDNEQFF.

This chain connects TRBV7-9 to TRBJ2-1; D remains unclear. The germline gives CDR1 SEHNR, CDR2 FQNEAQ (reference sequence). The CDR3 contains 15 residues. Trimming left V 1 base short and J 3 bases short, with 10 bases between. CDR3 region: CASSLVGGNYNEQFF. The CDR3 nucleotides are TGTGCCAGCAGCTTAGTAGGCGGAAACTACAATGAGCAGTTCTTC. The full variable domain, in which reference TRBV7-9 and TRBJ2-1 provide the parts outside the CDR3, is DTGVSQNPRHKITKRGQNVTFRCDPISEHNRLYWYRQTLGQGPEFLTYFQNEAQLEKSRLLSDRFSAERPKGSFSTLEIQRTEQGDSAMYLCASSLVGGNYNEQFFGPGTRLTVL.

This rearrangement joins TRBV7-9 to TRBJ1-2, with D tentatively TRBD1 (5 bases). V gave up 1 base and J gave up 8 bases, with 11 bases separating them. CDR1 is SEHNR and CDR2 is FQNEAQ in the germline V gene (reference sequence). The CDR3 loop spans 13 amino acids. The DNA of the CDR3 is TGTGCCAGCAGCTTAGGAGGGGTAGAGGGCTACACCTTC. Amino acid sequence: CASSLGGVEGYTF.

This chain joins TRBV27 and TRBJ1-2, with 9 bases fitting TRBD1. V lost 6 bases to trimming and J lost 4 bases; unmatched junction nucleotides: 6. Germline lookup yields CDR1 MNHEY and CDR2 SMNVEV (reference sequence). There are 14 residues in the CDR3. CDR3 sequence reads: CASRTGQGSYGYTF. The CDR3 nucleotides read TGTGCCAGCAGGACGGGACAGGGTAGCTATGGCTACACCTTC.